These 4 T cell receptor beta chains were all obtained from the same sample, sequenced in a study of T cells in localized non-small cell lung cancer. The table came from immunoSEQ multiplex PCR; TCRdb's copy has only in-frame clones and leaves some out. The data show a few thousand clones, about 23% seen once. Sequencing used lung tumor tissue, obtained before any cancer treatment. The source is a female donor of 60 years or more with stage III lung adenocarcinoma.

A few counts support this clone. V and J are TRBV5-1 and TRBJ1-3; TRBD1 matches 11 bases. After removal of 4 bases from V and 0 bases from J, the junction contained 12 bases not matched to a gene. The CDR3 runs 19 residues. Per the germline V gene, CDR1 is SGHRS and CDR2 is YFSETQ. The CDR3 sequence is CASSHRRTGGADSGNTIYF. The CDR3 DNA is TGCGCCAGCAGCCACCGCCGGACAGGGGGCGCCGACTCTGGAAACACCATATATTTT.

This clone rates as large. The chain carries TRBV9 and TRBJ2-2; unclear D gene. V was cut by 3 bases and J by 1 base, with 1 base left in between. CDR3 length: 12 amino acids. In germline, CDR1 is SGDLS, CDR2 YYNGEE. CDR3 protein: CASSENTGELFF. CDR3 DNA: TGTGCCAGCAGCGAGAACACCGGGGAGCTGTTTTTT.

V is TRBV19 and J is TRBJ2-1; D remains unclear. In germline, CDR1 is LNHDA, CDR2 SQIVND (reference sequence). The CDR3 has 11 amino acids. The ends were cut back, 4 bases at V and 6 bases at J, with 4 bases in the middle. The CDR3 reads CASSTGNEQFF. In DNA form, the CDR3 reads TGTGCCAGTAGTACAGGCAATGAGCAGTTCTTC.

This chain joins TRBV5-1 and TRBJ2-7; TRBD2 matches 8 bases. Germline assignment: CDR1 SGHRS and CDR2 YFSETQ. J gave up 4 bases and V 0 bases, and 3 bases lay outside the gene matches. This CDR3 is 14 amino acids long. This CDR3 is CASSLAASGYEQYF. The CDR3 bases are TGCGCCAGCAGCTTGGCGGCTAGCGGGTACGAGCAGTACTTC.